This T cell receptor beta chain was captured by sequencing in a study of CD8+ T cells in alopecia areata. The overall study: A regimen of oral tofacitinib, 5 to 10 mg twice daily, was given to treated patients.

This CDR3 spans 13 amino acids. V lost 4 bases, J lost 4 bases, and 11 bases lay in between. The germline V gene encodes CDR1 SQVTM and CDR2 ANQGSEA. Regarding treatment: oral pan-JAK inhibitor, 5-10 mg twice daily. Study-wide results and caveats: Sequences from scalp samples also cover resident alphabeta T cells of normal skin. Especially in alopecia totalis/universalis, lesional scalp showed greater clonality than normal scalp did.

Extracted from the samples, RNA was reverse transcribed into cDNA to serve as the sequencing template. Some clones are missing from TCRdb's copy, which holds only in-frame ones; the method was immunoSEQ multiplex PCR. Among about 74,000 clones listed, approximately 29% were seen once. This clone has only one observation. Its target is not known. The TCR was taken from a human donor with alopecia areata. This sequence joins TRBV29-1 and TRBJ1-3; tentatively, D is TRBD1 (6 bases). Sequenced here: CD8+ T cells sorted from blood, sampled at week 4, from a patient treated with tofacitinib. The CDR3 spells CSVAGEKGNTIYF. CDR3 coding DNA: TGCAGCGTTGCAGGGGAGAAGGGAAACACCATATATTTT.